These 5 T cell receptor beta chains were all obtained from the same sample, sequenced in a study of blood T cell repertoires in COVID-19. Sequencing was performed with immunoSEQ multiplex PCR; in TCRdb, only in-frame clones are kept and a portion is missing. The sample has 80,000 to 100,000 clones; around nine tenths are singletons. Sequencing was carried out using peripheral blood. The source is a woman aged 80 or over with acute or convalescent COVID-19.

This clone was observed once. V and J are TRBV4-1 and TRBJ2-7; 9 bases are shared with TRBD1. J lost 5 bases, V lost 3 bases, and 17 bases had no gene match. The CDR3 is made up of 18 amino acids. Germline V gene lookup returns CDR1 MGHRA and CDR2 YSYEKL. The CDR3 reads CASSHATKGGTGYHEQYF. The CDR3 DNA follows: TGCGCCAGCAGCCACGCTACGAAGGGCGGGACAGGGTACCACGAGCAGTACTTC.

This rearrangement joins TRBV29-1 to TRBJ2-1; D may be TRBD2 (7 bases). The CDR3 loop spans 13 amino acids. The germline CDR1 and CDR2 sequences are SQVTM and ANQGSEA. V gave up 7 bases and J gave up 9 bases, with 19 bases separating them. CDR3 region: CSGDRGAGSEQFF. In DNA, the CDR3 is TGCAGCGGCGACCGGGGGGCCGGAAGTGAGCAGTTCTTC.

The gene calls are TRBV5-1 and TRBJ2-2; D unresolved. The germline V gene encodes CDR1 SGHRS and CDR2 YFSETQ. Trimming left V 4 bases short and J 2 bases short, with 6 bases between. CDR3 length equals 13 residues. CDR3 in amino acids: CASSPSNTGELFF. The CDR3 DNA follows: TGCGCCAGCAGCCCGAGTAACACCGGGGAGCTGTTTTTT.

The chain carries TRBV6-6 and TRBJ1-1; D gene uncertain. The CDR3 runs to 14 residues. V lost 6 bases and J lost 0, with 11 bases in between. The germline gives CDR1 MNHNY, CDR2 SVGAGI (reference sequence). The CDR3 loop is CASREPQMNTEAFF. The CDR3 nucleotides read TGTGCCAGCAGGGAGCCGCAAATGAACACTGAAGCTTTCTTT.

The chain is built from TRBV7-9 and TRBJ1-2; 7 bases line up with TRBD1. The CDR3 runs 13 residues. J gave up 8 bases and V 5 bases, and 8 bases lay outside the gene matches. Germline values: CDR1 SEHNR, CDR2 FQNEAQ (reference sequence). The CDR3 DNA sequence: TGTGCCAGCAGCGAAACAGGGGATGGCGGCTACACCTTC. It yields the protein CASSETGDGGYTF.